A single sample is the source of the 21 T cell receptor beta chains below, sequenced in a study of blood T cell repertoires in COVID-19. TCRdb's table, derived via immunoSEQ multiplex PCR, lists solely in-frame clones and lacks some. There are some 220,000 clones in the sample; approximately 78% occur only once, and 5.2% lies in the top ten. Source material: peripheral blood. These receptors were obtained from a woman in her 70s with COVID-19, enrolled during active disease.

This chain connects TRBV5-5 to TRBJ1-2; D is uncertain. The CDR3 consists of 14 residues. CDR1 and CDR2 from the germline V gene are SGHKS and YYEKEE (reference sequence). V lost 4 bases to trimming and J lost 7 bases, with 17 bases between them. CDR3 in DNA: TGTGCCAGCAGCCCACGGAGTCAGATGGGTGGCTACACCTTC. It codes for CASSPRSQMGGYTF. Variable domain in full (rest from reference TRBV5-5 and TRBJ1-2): DAGVTQSPTHLIKTRGQQVTLRCSPISGHKSVSWYQQVLGQGPQFIFQYYEKEERGRGNFPDRFSARQFPNYSSELNVNALLLGDSALYLCASSPRSQMGGYTFGSGTRLTVV.

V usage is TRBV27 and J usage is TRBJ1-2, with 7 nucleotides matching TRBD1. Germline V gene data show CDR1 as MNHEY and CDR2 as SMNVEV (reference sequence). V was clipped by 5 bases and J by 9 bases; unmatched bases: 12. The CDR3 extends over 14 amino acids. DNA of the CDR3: TGTGCCAGCAGTGTGGATCGGGACAGAAGGAGCTACACCTTC. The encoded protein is CASSVDRDRRSYTF.

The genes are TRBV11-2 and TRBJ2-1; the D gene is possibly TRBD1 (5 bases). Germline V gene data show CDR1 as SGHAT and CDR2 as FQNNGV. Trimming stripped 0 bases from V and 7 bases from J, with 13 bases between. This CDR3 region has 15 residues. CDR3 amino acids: CASSLDRPGLNEQFF. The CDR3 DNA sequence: TGTGCCAGCAGCTTAGATCGCCCAGGGCTAAATGAGCAGTTCTTC.

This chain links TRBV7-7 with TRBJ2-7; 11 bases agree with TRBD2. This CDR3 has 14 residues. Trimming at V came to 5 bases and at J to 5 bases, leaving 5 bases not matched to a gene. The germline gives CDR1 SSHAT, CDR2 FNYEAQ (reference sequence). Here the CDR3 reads CASSPTSGRDEQYF. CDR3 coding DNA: TGTGCCAGCAGCCCTACTAGCGGGAGAGACGAGCAGTACTTC.

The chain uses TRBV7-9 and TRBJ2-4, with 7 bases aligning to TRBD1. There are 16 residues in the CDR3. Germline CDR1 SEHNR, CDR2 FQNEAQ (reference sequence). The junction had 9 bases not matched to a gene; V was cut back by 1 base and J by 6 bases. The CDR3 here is CASSLGEWDSPNIQYF. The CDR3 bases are TGTGCCAGCAGCTTAGGGGAATGGGACAGCCCAAACATTCAGTACTTC. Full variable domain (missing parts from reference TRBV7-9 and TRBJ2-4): DTGVSQNPRHKITKRGQNVTFRCDPISEHNRLYWYRQTLGQGPEFLTYFQNEAQLEKSRLLSDRFSAERPKGSFSTLEIQRTEQGDSAMYLCASSLGEWDSPNIQYFGAGTRLSVL.

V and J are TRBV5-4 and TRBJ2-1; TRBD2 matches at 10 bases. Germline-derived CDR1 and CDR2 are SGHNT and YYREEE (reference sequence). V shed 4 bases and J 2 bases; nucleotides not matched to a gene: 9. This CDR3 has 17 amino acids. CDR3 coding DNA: TGTGCCAGCAGCGTACCCGGGACTAGCGCAACCTACAATGAGCAGTTCTTC. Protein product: CASSVPGTSATYNEQFF. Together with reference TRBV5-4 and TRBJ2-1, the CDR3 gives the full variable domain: ETGVTQSPTHLIKTRGQQVTLRCSSQSGHNTVSWYQQALGQGPQFIFQYYREEENGRGNFPPRFSGLQFPNYSSELNVNALELDDSALYLCASSVPGTSATYNEQFFGPGTRLTVL.

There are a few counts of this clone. The DNA for the CDR3 is TGTGCCAGCAGCTTGAGGAGGGGAGGGACCGGGGAGCTGTTTTTT. It codes for CASSLRRGGTGELFF. J is TRBJ2-2 and V is TRBV5-4, with TRBD2 matching over 7 bases. The CDR3 runs to 15 residues. Germline-derived CDR1 and CDR2 are SGHNT and YYREEE (reference sequence). J was trimmed by 5 bases and V by 1 base; bases with no gene match: 5.

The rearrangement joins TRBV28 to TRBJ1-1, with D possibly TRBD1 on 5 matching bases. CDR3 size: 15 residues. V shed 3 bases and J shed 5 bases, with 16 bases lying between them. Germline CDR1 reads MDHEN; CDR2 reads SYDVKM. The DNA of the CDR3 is TGTGCCAGCAGTTTTGGGGTGGAAGGGGTAACTGAAGCTTTCTTT. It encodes CASSFGVEGVTEAFF.

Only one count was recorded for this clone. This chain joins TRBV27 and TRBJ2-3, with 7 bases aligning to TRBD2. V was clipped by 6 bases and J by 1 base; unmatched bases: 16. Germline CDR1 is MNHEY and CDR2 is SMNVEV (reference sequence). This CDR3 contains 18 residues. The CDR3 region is CASSLRPPTSARTDTQYF. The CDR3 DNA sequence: TGTGCCAGCAGCCTCCGCCCCCCAACTAGCGCCCGCACAGATACGCAGTATTTT.

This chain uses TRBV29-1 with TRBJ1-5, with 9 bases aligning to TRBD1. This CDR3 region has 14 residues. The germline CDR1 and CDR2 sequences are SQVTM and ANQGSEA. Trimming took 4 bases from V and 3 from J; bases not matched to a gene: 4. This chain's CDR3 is CSVGGTGTNQPQHF. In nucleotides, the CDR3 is TGCAGCGTTGGGGGGACAGGGACCAATCAGCCCCAGCATTTT.

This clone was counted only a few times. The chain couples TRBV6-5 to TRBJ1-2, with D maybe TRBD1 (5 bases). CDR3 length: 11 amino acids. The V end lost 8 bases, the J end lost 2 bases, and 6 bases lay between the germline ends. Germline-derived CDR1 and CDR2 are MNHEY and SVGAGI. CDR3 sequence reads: CASQGNYGYTF. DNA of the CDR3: TGTGCCAGCCAGGGAAACTATGGCTACACCTTC.

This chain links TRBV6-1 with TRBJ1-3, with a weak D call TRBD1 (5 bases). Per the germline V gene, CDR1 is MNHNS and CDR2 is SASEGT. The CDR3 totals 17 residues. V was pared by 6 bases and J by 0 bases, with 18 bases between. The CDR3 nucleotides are TGTGCCAGCAGAGAACTCAGGGACTGGGGCTCTGGAAACACCATATATTTT. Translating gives CASRELRDWGSGNTIYF.

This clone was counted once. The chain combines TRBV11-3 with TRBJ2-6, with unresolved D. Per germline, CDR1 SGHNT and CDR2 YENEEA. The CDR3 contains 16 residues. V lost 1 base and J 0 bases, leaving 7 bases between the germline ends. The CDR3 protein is CASSLGRPSGANVLTF. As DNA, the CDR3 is TGTGCCAGCAGCTTAGGGCGGCCCTCTGGGGCCAACGTCCTGACTTTC.

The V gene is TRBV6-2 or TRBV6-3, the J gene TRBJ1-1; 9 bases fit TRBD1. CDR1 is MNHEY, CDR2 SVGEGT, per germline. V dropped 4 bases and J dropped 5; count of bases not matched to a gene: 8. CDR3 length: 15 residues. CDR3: CASSSYRQGGTEAFF. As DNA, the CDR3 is TGTGCCAGCAGTTCCTATCGACAGGGGGGGACTGAAGCTTTCTTT.

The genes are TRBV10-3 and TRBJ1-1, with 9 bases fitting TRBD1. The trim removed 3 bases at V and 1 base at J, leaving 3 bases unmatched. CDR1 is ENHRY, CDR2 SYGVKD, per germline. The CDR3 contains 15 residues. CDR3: CAISEQGAANTEAFF. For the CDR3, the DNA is TGTGCCATCAGTGAACAGGGGGCTGCGAACACTGAAGCTTTCTTT.

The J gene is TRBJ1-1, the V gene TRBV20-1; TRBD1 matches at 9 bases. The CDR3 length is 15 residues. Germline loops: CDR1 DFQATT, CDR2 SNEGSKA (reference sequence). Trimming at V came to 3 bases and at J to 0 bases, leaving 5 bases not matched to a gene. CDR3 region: CSASRDRAVNTEAFF. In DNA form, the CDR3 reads TGCAGTGCTAGTCGGGACAGGGCTGTGAACACTGAAGCTTTCTTT.

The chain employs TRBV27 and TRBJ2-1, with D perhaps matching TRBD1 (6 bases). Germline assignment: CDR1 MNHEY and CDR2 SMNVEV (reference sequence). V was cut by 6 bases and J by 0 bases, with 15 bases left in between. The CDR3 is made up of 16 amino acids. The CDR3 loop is CASRILGAVSYNEQFF. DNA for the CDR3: TGTGCCAGCAGAATTTTGGGGGCTGTCTCCTACAATGAGCAGTTCTTC.

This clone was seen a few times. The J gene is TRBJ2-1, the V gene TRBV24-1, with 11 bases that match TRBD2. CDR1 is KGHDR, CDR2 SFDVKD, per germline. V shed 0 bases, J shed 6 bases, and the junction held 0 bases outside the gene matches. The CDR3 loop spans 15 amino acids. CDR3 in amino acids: CATSDLTSGSNEQFF. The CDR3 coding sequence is TGTGCCACCAGTGATTTGACTAGCGGGAGCAATGAGCAGTTCTTC.

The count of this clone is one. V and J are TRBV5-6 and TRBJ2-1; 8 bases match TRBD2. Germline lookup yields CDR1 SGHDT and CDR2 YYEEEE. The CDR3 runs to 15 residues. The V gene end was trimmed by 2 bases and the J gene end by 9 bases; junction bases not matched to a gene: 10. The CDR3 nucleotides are TGTGCCAGCAGCTTAGGAGCGGGAGTGTCTGCTGAGCAGTTCTTC. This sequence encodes CASSLGAGVSAEQFF.

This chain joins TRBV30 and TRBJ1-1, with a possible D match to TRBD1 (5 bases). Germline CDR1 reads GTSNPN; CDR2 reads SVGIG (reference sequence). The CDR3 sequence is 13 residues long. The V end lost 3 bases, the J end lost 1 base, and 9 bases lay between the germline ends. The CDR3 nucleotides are TGTGCCTGGAGGGCAGGGCGGAACACTGAAGCTTTCTTT. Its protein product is CAWRAGRNTEAFF.

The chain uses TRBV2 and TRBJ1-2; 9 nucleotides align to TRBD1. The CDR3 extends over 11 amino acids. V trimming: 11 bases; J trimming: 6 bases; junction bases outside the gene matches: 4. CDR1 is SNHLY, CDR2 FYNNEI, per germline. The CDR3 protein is CAGGQGHGYTF. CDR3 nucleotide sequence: TGTGCCGGGGGACAGGGACATGGCTACACCTTC.